Shown below are 5 T cell receptor beta chains from a single sample sequenced in a study of T-cell reconstitution after alpha-beta-depleted transplantation in children. Preparation of the TCRbeta library used unique molecular identifiers. From the PCR reads, TCRdb called clonotypes with MiXCR, one entry per CDR3 protein. The table has about 980,000 distinct CDR3 sequences, under 30% seen once; the top ten hold under 30%. The sample in question was PBMCs, mostly from graft donor cells, obtained 360 days after TCRalphabeta/CD19-depleted stem cell transplant. These receptors originate from a boy younger than two who had a stem cell transplant for SCID, so the T cells may come from the graft donor.

The chain combines TRBV5-1 with TRBJ2-7; unclear D gene. V lost 4 bases, J lost 0 bases, and 11 bases lay in between. The germline CDR1 and CDR2 sequences are SGHRS and YFSETQ. This CDR3 contains 14 residues. The CDR3 nucleotides are TGCGCCAGCAGCGCACCGTACGTCTCCTACGAGCAGTACTTC. It encodes CASSAPYVSYEQYF.

V usage is TRBV7-2 and J usage is TRBJ2-3, with 9 positions matching TRBD2. V dropped 5 bases and J dropped 4; count of bases not matched to a gene: 10. Germline CDR1 is SGHTA and CDR2 is FQGNSA. The CDR3 length is 16 residues. This CDR3 reads CASSPSGGSVADTQYF. The DNA for the CDR3 is TGTGCCAGCAGCCCGAGCGGGGGGTCGGTGGCAGATACGCAGTATTTT.

This clonotype was counted between two and nine times. The rearrangement joins TRBV5-1 to TRBJ2-7; TRBD1 matches at 8 bases. The CDR3 sequence is 16 residues long. The trim removed 4 bases at V and 5 bases at J, leaving 14 bases unmatched. The V gene's germline CDR1 is SGHRS and CDR2 YFSETQ. In DNA, the CDR3 is TGCGCCAGCAGCAGGACCGCCGGGACAGGACTCAACGAGCAGTACTTC. Protein product: CASSRTAGTGLNEQYF.

The chain couples TRBV6-5 to TRBJ2-1; D remains ambiguous. V lost 0 bases, J lost 4 bases, and 7 bases lay in between. CDR3 length equals 14 residues. Germline V gene sequence: CDR1 MNHEY, CDR2 SVGAGI. The CDR3 sequence is CASSYSGIYNEQFF. The CDR3 DNA reads as TGTGCCAGCAGTTACTCGGGGATTTACAATGAGCAGTTCTTC.

V is TRBV4-1 and J is TRBJ2-6; D is uncertain. Germline V lookup: CDR1 MGHRA, CDR2 YSYEKL. V was pared by 1 base and J by 3 bases, with 10 bases between. The CDR3 is 16 amino acids. As DNA, the CDR3 is TGCGCCAGCAGCCAAGGGAACAGAGTTGGGGCCAACGTCCTGACTTTC. Protein: CASSQGNRVGANVLTF.